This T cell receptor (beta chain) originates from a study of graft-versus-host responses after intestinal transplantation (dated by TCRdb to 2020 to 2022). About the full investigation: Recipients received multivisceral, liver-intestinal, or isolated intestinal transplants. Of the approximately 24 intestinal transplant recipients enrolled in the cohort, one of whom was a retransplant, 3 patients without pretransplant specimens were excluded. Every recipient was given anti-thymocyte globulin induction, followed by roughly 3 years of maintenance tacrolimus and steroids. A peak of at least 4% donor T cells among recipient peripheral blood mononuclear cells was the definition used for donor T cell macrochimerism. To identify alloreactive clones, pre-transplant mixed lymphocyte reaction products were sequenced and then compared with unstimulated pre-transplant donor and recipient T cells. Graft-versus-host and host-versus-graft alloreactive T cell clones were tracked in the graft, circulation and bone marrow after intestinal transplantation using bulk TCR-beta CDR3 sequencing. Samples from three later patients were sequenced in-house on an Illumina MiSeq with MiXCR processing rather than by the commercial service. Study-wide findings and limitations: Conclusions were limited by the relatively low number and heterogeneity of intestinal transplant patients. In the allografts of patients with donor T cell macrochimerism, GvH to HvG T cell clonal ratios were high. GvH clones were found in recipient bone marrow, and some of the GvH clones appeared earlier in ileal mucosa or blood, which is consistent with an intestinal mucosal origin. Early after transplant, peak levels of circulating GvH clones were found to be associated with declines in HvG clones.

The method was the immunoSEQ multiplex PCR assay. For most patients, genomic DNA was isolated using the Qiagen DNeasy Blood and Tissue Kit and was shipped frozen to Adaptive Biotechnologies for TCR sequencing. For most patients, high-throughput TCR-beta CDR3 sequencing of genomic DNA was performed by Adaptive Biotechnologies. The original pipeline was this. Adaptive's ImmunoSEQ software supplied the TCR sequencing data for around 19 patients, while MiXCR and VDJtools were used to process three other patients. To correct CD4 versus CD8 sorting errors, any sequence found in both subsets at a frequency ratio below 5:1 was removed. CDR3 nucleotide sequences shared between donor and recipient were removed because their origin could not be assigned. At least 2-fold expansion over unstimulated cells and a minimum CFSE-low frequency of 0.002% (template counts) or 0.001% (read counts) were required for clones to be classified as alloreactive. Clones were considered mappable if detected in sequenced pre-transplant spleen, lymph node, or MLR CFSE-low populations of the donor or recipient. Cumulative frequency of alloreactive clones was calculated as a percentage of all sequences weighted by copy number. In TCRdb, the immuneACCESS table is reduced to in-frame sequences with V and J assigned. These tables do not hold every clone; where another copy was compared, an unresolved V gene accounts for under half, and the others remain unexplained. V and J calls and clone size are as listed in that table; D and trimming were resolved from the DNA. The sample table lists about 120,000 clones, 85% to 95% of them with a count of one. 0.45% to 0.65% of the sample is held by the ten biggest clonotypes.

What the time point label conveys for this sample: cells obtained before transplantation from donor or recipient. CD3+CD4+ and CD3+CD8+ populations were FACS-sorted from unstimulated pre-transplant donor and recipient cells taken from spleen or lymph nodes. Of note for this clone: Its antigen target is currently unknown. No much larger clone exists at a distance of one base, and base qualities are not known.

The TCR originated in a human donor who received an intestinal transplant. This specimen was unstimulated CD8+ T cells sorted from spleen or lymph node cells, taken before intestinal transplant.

CDR3 region: CASSPRVPTNEKLFF. The nucleotides read TGCGCCAGCAGCCCGCGCGTTCCAACTAATGAAAAACTGTTTTTT. The chain was built from TRBV4-1 and TRBJ1-4, with the D segment identity uncertain. The germline V gene yields MGHRA for CDR1 and YSYEKL for CDR2. V is clipped by 4 bases and J by 0 bases, and the sequence between their germline boundaries is 9 bases long. CDR3 length: 15 amino acids, cysteine to phenylalanine. Only CDR3 DNA is held: 45 bases, read in frame from base 1.